Below are 16 T cell receptor beta chains sequenced from a single sample in a study of tumor and adjacent non-tumor tissue in lung cancer (dated by TCRdb to 2017 to 2018). Library preparation employed multiplex PCR. Sequencing relied on an Illumina HiSeq 2500. TCRbeta libraries were constructed through three rounds of nested PCR with primers (Table S4) according to protocols modified from ARM-PCR. Through fastp at Q25 and MiXCR, TCRdb rebuilt clones from the public reads, retaining in-frame beta chains. Rows merge per CDR3 protein into single entries with the most common DNA and genes. This sample has about 85,000 distinct CDR3 sequences in its table, and about 61% of those were observed once. Around 15% of the sample belongs to the ten largest clones. Bulk unsorted tissue served as the source for RNA extraction, and RNA quality was assessed using a NanoDrop ND-1000 and an Agilent 2100. Sequencing used lung tumor tissue. The receptors shown here come from a man aged 70-80 years with non-small cell lung cancer.

Details on this clonotype: An end of the junction does not agree with germline; a read error may underlie this. The chain has TRBV12-3 or TRBV12-4 and TRBJ2-1, with D perhaps matching TRBD2 (6 bases). This CDR3 region has 13 residues. Written as DNA, the CDR3 is TGTGCCTGCAGGCCGGGAGATAGGAATGAACAGTTCTTC. It translates to CACRPGDRNEQFF.

The chain recombines TRBV7-9 with TRBJ1-5, with D unresolved. V was trimmed by 6 bases and J by 5 bases, leaving 14 bases between them. The CDR3 runs 14 residues. In germline, CDR1 is SEHNR, CDR2 FQNEAQ (reference sequence). This CDR3 is CASSRRLIDQPQHF. DNA of the CDR3: TGTGCCAGCAGTCGGAGGCTAATCGATCAGCCCCAGCATTTT.

The sample holds many counts of this clonotype. The V call is TRBV12-3 or TRBV12-4, the J call TRBJ1-1; D is perhaps TRBD1 (6 bases). V was cut by 7 bases and J by 10 bases, with 19 bases left in between. The CDR3 extends over 13 amino acids. CDR3 sequence (DNA): TGTGCCAGCAAGGTATCAACAGGGAATGGAGCTTTCTTT. It is translated as CASKVSTGNGAFF.

There are a few counts of this clonotype. This sequence may be a read error, since a much larger clone differs from it by one base. This rearrangement joins TRBV4-1 to TRBJ2-2; a possible D gene is TRBD2 (5 bases). The CDR3 is 17 amino acids. The germline CDR1 and CDR2 sequences are MGHRA and YSYEKL. The CDR3 region has the DNA TGCGCCAGCAGTCTTACTACGTCGCGGATAAACACCGGGGAGCTGTCTTTT. Translation: CASSLTTSRINTGELSF.

A note on this clonotype: It may be a read error: a sequence one base away is much more abundant. This rearrangement joins TRBV20-1 to TRBJ2-1, with D uncertain. Germline CDR1 reads DFQATT; CDR2 reads SNEGSKA (reference sequence). The CDR3 covers 14 residues. CDR3 sequence (DNA): TGCCGTGCCCGATCCCCCTCCTCCTACAATGAGCAGTTCTTC. It translates to CRARSPSSYNEQFF.

The chain couples TRBV5-1 to TRBJ2-1; TRBD2 agrees at 8 bases. Trimming cost V 4 bases and J 1 base; bases outside gene matches: 4. CDR3 length: 15 amino acids. Germline V CDR1 and CDR2: SGHRS, YFSETQ. In DNA, the CDR3 is TGCGCCAGCAGCGAAGCGGGGGTTTCCTACAATGAGCAGTTCTTC. It codes for CASSEAGVSYNEQFF.

Comment on this clonotype: Its ends do not fully match the called genes, so a read error is possible. The chain carries TRBV23-1 and TRBJ1-5; no reliable D call. TRBV23-1 is filed as an ORF, its function uncertain. The CDR3 contains 15 residues. Written as DNA, the CDR3 is TGCGCCAGCAGTCAATCACCCCCCATAAATCAGCACCAGCATTTT. Protein product: CASSQSPPINQHQHF.

In this sample, this clonotype turned up many times. The rearrangement links TRBV4-2 to TRBJ2-1; D gene uncertain. Looked up from germline, CDR1 is LGHNA and CDR2 is YNFKEQ. V lost 5 bases and J lost 4, with 18 bases in between. The CDR3 length is 16 residues. CDR3 DNA: TGTGCCAGCAGCTACATCAAGGGCCTCCTTTACAATGAGCAGTTCTTC. Its protein product is CASSYIKGLLYNEQFF.

With regard to this clonotype: One junction end does not reproduce the germline sequence, and a read error may be involved. The V gene is TRBV4-2, the J gene TRBJ2-7; D is unclear. Germline V gene data show CDR1 as LGHNA and CDR2 as YNFKEQ. This CDR3 region has 15 residues. The CDR3 DNA sequence: TGTGCCAGTAGCCCTCCTATAGGGAACTCGTGCGAGCAGTACTTC. It encodes CASSPPIGNSCEQYF.

Details on this clonotype: The junction departs from the called germline gene at one end, perhaps through a read error. The V gene is TRBV6-6, the J gene TRBJ2-2, with 7 nucleotides matching TRBD1. Germline CDR1 MNHNY, CDR2 SVGAGI (reference sequence). This CDR3 has 14 residues. The chain's CDR3 is CASSYDRDDRELFF. The CDR3 DNA reads TGTGCAAGCAGTTACGACAGGGATGACCGGGAGCTGTTTTTT.

As regards this clonotype: The conserved closing phenylalanine or tryptophan is absent in this CDR3, likely reflecting a read error. This rearrangement joins TRBV11-2 to TRBJ2-7; perhaps TRBD1 as D (6 bases). The CDR3 is made up of 14 amino acids. From germline, CDR1 is SGHAT and CDR2 FQNNGV. V was cut by 5 bases and J by 3 bases, with 14 bases left in between. The CDR3 DNA follows: TGTGCCAGCAGCGTGGTGGACAGAAACTACGAGCAGTACTTA. Its protein is CASSVVDRNYEQYL.

This clonotype came up once. The junction departs from the called germline gene at one end, perhaps through a read error. J is TRBJ1-6 and V is TRBV11-2; D remains ambiguous. Germline V gene data show CDR1 as SGHAT and CDR2 as FQNNGV. The CDR3 consists of 18 residues. As DNA, the CDR3 is TGTGCCAGCAGCTTAGTCGGAGGAACCACCTCCCATAATTCACCACTCCACTTT. Translated: CASSLVGGTTSHNSPLHF.

A word on this clonotype: A much larger clone differs from this one at a single base, so this may be a read error. The chain joins TRBV29-1 to TRBJ1-1; TRBD1 matches at 11 bases. V lost 0 bases to trimming and J lost 4 bases; unmatched junction nucleotides: 4. CDR3 length equals 15 residues. The germline V gene has CDR1 SQVTM and CDR2 ANQGSEA. For the CDR3, the DNA is TGCAGCGTTGAAGAAATTGGACAGGGGGCCACTGAAGCTTTCTTT. Protein: CSVEEIGQGATEAFF.

With respect to this clonotype: Lacking the conserved final phenylalanine or tryptophan, this CDR3 likely reflects a read error. The J gene is TRBJ2-7, the V gene TRBV29-1, with D possibly being TRBD2 (5 bases). Germline V gives CDR1 SQVTM, CDR2 ANQGSEA. The CDR3 has 13 amino acids. Trimming removed 6 bases at V and 5 bases at J, with 17 bases between. CDR3 protein: CSVGAGERHEQYI. The CDR3 coding sequence is TGCAGCGTAGGAGCCGGGGAAAGACACGAGCAGTACATC.

This chain links TRBV29-1 with TRBJ2-7; 9 positions match TRBD2. This CDR3 contains 15 residues. V gave up 7 bases and J gave up 4 bases; unmatched junction bases: 14. Germline loops: CDR1 SQVTM, CDR2 ANQGSEA. Written as DNA, the CDR3 is TGCAGCGCTGGTGGCGGGGGGGCAGTCTCGTACGAGCAGTACTTC. Protein product: CSAGGGGAVSYEQYF.

About this clonotype itself: A junction boundary mismatches the germline segment, possibly from a read error. The chain combines TRBV12-5 with TRBJ2-5; D might be TRBD2 (6 bases). Germline CDR1 reads LGHNT; CDR2 reads FRNRAP. The CDR3 totals 15 residues. This chain's CDR3 is CTSGRGRALQETQYF. The CDR3 DNA reads TGTACTAGTGGCCGGGGGAGAGCACTACAAGAGACCCAGTATTTC.